The 23 T cell receptor beta chains below were found in one sample sequenced in a study of early T cells in non-severe SARS-CoV-2 infection. TCRdb used MiXCR to reprocess the 5' RACE reads, holding one entry per CDR3 protein. The sample holds about 71,000 distinct CDR3 sequences; 9.5% to 15% are singletons and the top ten take 2.7%. Specimen: whole blood, collected at baseline. These receptors were obtained from an adult who was a healthcare worker with PCR-confirmed SARS-CoV-2 infection or an uninfected control (not recorded which).

This clonotype was observed a few times. The chain couples TRBV18 to TRBJ2-5; D is undetermined. This CDR3 has 12 amino acids. V lost 1 base and J 3 bases, leaving 3 bases between the germline ends. Germline V gene sequence: CDR1 KGHSH, CDR2 LQKENI. Written as DNA, the CDR3 is TGTGCCAGCTCACCACGGAAAGAGACCCAGTACTTC. Translated: CASSPRKETQYF.

The V call is TRBV7-2, the J call TRBJ1-2; TRBD1 matches at 10 bases. The CDR3 length is 14 residues. Germline loops: CDR1 SGHTA, CDR2 FQGNSA. Unmatched junction bases numbered 5, after V lost 5 bases and J lost 5 bases. The CDR3 spells CASSIRDRGYGYTF. For the CDR3, the DNA is TGTGCCAGCAGCATTAGGGACAGGGGATATGGCTACACCTTC.

This clonotype was counted a few times. The rearrangement joins TRBV29-1 to TRBJ1-1; D possibly corresponds to TRBD1 (6 bases). Between the trimmed V and J ends, which lost 6 bases and 4 bases, there was a span of 12 bases. The CDR3 has 12 residues. Germline V CDR1 and CDR2: SQVTM, ANQGSEA. The CDR3 nucleotides read TGCAGCGTACCTGGGGGCGGCACTGAAGCTTTCTTT. Translation: CSVPGGGTEAFF.

This clonotype occurred a few times. The genes are TRBV18 and TRBJ2-1; D is tentatively TRBD1 or TRBD2 (5 bases each). The CDR3 contains 15 residues. Germline assignment: CDR1 KGHSH and CDR2 LQKENI. V lost 3 bases to trimming and J lost 3 bases, with 12 bases between them. CDR3 bases: TGTGCCAGCTCACCGGGGGATTTGGGCTACAATGAGCAGTTCTTC. As protein: CASSPGDLGYNEQFF.

The chain recombines TRBV2 with TRBJ2-2; D remains ambiguous. Germline CDR1 SNHLY, CDR2 FYNNEI. This CDR3 is built from 15 residues. V dropped 6 bases and J dropped 2 bases, with 13 bases sitting between them. The CDR3 region is CASRTADTNTGELFF. CDR3 coding DNA: TGTGCCAGCAGGACGGCTGATACCAACACCGGGGAGCTGTTTTTT.

The chain links TRBV18 to TRBJ2-1, with D unresolved. Trimming pared 4 bases from V and 6 bases from J, leaving 16 bases between. Germline loops: CDR1 KGHSH, CDR2 LQKENI. This CDR3 has 15 residues. DNA of the CDR3: TGTGCCAGCTCACTCCCTACACGGTTGGGCAATGAGCAGTTCTTC. Translating it yields CASSLPTRLGNEQFF.

This clonotype was seen a handful of times. The chain combines TRBV4-3 with TRBJ2-1; D is uncertain. The CDR3 runs to 16 residues. V was shortened by 0 bases and J by 4 bases, with 13 bases between the two germline ends. The germline gives CDR1 LGHNA, CDR2 YSLEER. Written as DNA, the CDR3 is TGCGCCAGCAGCCAAGATATCCAGGTTGGGTACAATGAGCAGTTCTTC. Translating gives CASSQDIQVGYNEQFF.

This sequence joins TRBV20-1 and TRBJ2-6, with D unclear. The CDR3 has 14 amino acids. V shed 8 bases and J shed 1 base, with 12 bases lying between them. Per the germline V gene, CDR1 is DFQATT and CDR2 is SNEGSKA (reference sequence). The CDR3 region is CSLVERSGANVLTF. The CDR3 nucleotides read TGCAGTTTAGTGGAACGGTCTGGGGCCAACGTCCTGACTTTC.

The DNA of the CDR3 is TGCAGTGCTTCCGACTCCTACGAGCAGTACTTC. This gives the protein CSASDSYEQYF. This chain uses TRBV20-1 with TRBJ2-7; no firm D call. Trimming stripped 5 bases from V and 0 bases from J, with 5 bases between. Germline V gene sequence: CDR1 DFQATT, CDR2 SNEGSKA (reference sequence). The CDR3 has 11 residues.

This clonotype was found many times. The rearrangement uses TRBV11-2 and TRBJ1-1; no firm D call. V was pared by 5 bases and J by 0 bases, with 7 bases between. Germline V CDR1 and CDR2: SGHAT, FQNNGV. The CDR3 is 13 amino acids. CDR3 protein: CASSPYMNTEAFF. The CDR3 DNA reads as TGTGCCAGCAGCCCCTATATGAACACTGAAGCTTTCTTT.

This chain uses TRBV5-1 with TRBJ2-1; D unclear. The CDR3 consists of 15 residues. V was pared by 0 bases and J by 8 bases, with 15 bases between. Looked up from germline, CDR1 is SGHRS and CDR2 is YFSETQ. The CDR3 bases are TGCGCCAGCAGCTTGGGACACCCTGGGAAGGATGAGCAGTTCTTC. Protein sequence: CASSLGHPGKDEQFF.

Only a few counts were recorded for this clonotype. The chain employs TRBV6-2 or TRBV6-3 and TRBJ2-5; unclear D gene. This CDR3 region has 14 residues. Germline CDR1 MNHEY, CDR2 SVGEGT. Deletions cut 2 bases from V and 1 base from J, with 8 bases between. The DNA for the CDR3 is TGTGCCAGCAGTTACGGGCCAGCCCAAGAGACCCAGTACTTC. Protein: CASSYGPAQETQYF.

This clonotype was counted ten times or more. The V and J genes are TRBV20-1 and TRBJ1-2; the D is unclear. CDR3 length: 14 residues. Germline CDR1 reads DFQATT; CDR2 reads SNEGSKA (reference sequence). V lost 0 bases, J lost 5 bases, and 13 bases lay in between. The CDR3 reads CSARDLRNQYGYTF. CDR3 nucleotide sequence: TGCAGTGCTAGAGATCTAAGGAACCAATATGGCTACACCTTC.

J is TRBJ1-2 and V is TRBV2; 9 bases align to TRBD1. The V segment lost 8 bases and the J segment 6 bases; nucleotides outside the gene matches: 4. CDR1 and CDR2 from the germline V gene are SNHLY and FYNNEI. The CDR3 covers 12 residues. The CDR3 is CASLGTGNGYTF. The DNA of the CDR3 is TGTGCCAGCCTAGGGACAGGGAATGGCTACACCTTC.

This clonotype was found many times. The chain has TRBV21-1 and TRBJ2-3; the table assigns TRBD2, which was not confirmed against the DNA. TRBV21-1 is a recognized pseudogene. There are 17 residues in the CDR3. This CDR3 reads CASSKHGTTSSTDTQYF. The CDR3 nucleotides read TGTGCCAGCAGCAAACATGGGACTACATCTAGCACAGATACGCAGTATTTT.

This clonotype occurred a few times. J is TRBJ2-5 and V is TRBV9, with 7 positions matching TRBD1. The CDR3 covers 16 residues. CDR1 and CDR2 from the germline V gene are SGDLS and YYNGEE. Trimming removed 0 bases from V and 4 bases from J; junction bases left unmatched: 9. The CDR3 region is CASSVGDSAGGETQYF. The CDR3 bases are TGTGCCAGCAGCGTAGGGGACAGCGCCGGAGGAGAGACCCAGTACTTC.

This clonotype was recorded many times. In DNA, the CDR3 is TGCGCCAGCAGCTTGGGGACAGGGGGAAGCAATCAGCCCCAGCATTTT. This encodes CASSLGTGGSNQPQHF. The chain employs TRBV5-1 and TRBJ1-5; 10 nucleotides align to TRBD1. CDR1 SGHRS and CDR2 YFSETQ come from the germline V gene. CDR3 length: 16 residues. The V segment lost 0 bases and the J segment 1 base; nucleotides outside the gene matches: 1.

The V call is TRBV18, the J call TRBJ2-7; TRBD1 or TRBD2 may be the D gene (5 bases each). This CDR3 spans 13 amino acids. Trimming stripped 8 bases from V and 6 bases from J, with 17 bases between. Germline CDR1 KGHSH, CDR2 LQKENI. As DNA, the CDR3 is TGTGCCAGCAGCACCGGGACGGCGTTCGAGCAGTACTTC. Translated: CASSTGTAFEQYF.

This clonotype turned up a few times. Written as DNA, the CDR3 is TGCGCCAGCAGCTTGCAAGAGGGAACGGGGGCTGAAGCTTTCTTT. Translating it yields CASSLQEGTGAEAFF. The rearrangement links TRBV5-1 to TRBJ1-1, with D perhaps TRBD1 (5 bases). Germline V gene data show CDR1 as SGHRS and CDR2 as YFSETQ. The length of the CDR3 is 15 residues. With 1 base removed from V and 6 bases from J, the gap between germline ends came to 16 bases.

The sample holds many counts of this clonotype. The V and J genes are TRBV27 and TRBJ1-6, with D perhaps TRBD1 (5 bases). The V gene's germline CDR1 is MNHEY and CDR2 SMNVEV (reference sequence). The CDR3 consists of 17 residues. The germline V and J ends were trimmed by 3 bases and 0 bases, with 12 bases remaining between them. The CDR3 reads CASSLQYRSSYNSPLHF. Written as DNA, the CDR3 is TGTGCCAGCAGTTTGCAATACAGGAGCTCCTATAATTCACCCCTCCACTTT.

This clonotype was detected many times. The chain couples TRBV20-1 to TRBJ1-5, with 8 bases matching TRBD1. Germline assignment: CDR1 DFQATT and CDR2 SNEGSKA (reference sequence). The CDR3 has 15 residues. V shed 1 base, J shed 6 bases, and the junction held 8 bases outside the gene matches. CDR3 amino acids: CSARVPGQERQPQHF. CDR3 bases: TGCAGTGCTAGAGTACCGGGACAGGAACGTCAGCCCCAGCATTTT.

The gene calls are TRBV19 and TRBJ2-2, with TRBD2 matching 7 bases. This CDR3 comprises 16 residues. The germline V gene has CDR1 LNHDA and CDR2 SQIVND (reference sequence). Trimming removed 3 bases from V and 3 bases from J; junction bases left unmatched: 7. The CDR3 sequence: CASSMSFAGDTGELFF. CDR3 DNA: TGTGCCAGTAGTATGAGTTTTGCGGGGGACACCGGGGAGCTGTTTTTT.

This chain joins TRBV11-2 and TRBJ2-7, with D possibly matching TRBD2 (7 bases). From germline, CDR1 is SGHAT and CDR2 FQNNGV. V was pared by 1 base and J by 7 bases, with 20 bases between. CDR3 length: 16 amino acids. The chain's CDR3 is CASSLGGGHPIVEQYF. Here the CDR3 DNA reads TGTGCCAGCAGCTTAGGGGGGGGACACCCAATCGTGGAGCAGTACTTC.